This TCR beta chain was recovered during a study of blood T cells in healthy people across ages. The V end was cut by 5 bases, the J end by 1 base, with 11 bases between. The CDR3 is made up of 14 amino acids. Per germline, CDR1 SGHTA and CDR2 FQGTGA. Using a J-beta primer mix together with a sample-barcoded 5' primer, a second PCR was run for about 7 to 12 cycles. MiXCR was run by TCRdb on the 5' RACE reads, yielding one entry per CDR3 protein. The sample has fewer than 1,200,000 distinct CDR3 sequences; about 25% are singletons. The same sample was also used in a study of T cells of mothers and their children.

This receptor was taken from a girl aged 2 to 10 in good health. The material sequenced was blood. The V and J genes are TRBV7-3 and TRBJ1-1; D gene ambiguous. CDR3 residues: CASSQAGWNTEAFF. In nucleotides, the CDR3 is TGTGCCAGCAGCCAGGCGGGGTGGAACACTGAAGCTTTCTTT.